A selection of T cell receptor beta chains follows, all from one sample in a study of T cell responses to AZD1222 COVID-19 vaccine. TCRdb's table, derived via immunoSEQ multiplex PCR, lists solely in-frame clones and lacks some. The profile shows about 130,000 clones, about 91% of them singletons. The sample in question was peripheral blood, obtained 28 days after the second AZD1222 dose. The receptors shown here come from an adult who received the AZD1222 COVID-19 vaccine. The CDR3 runs from the conserved cysteine through the conserved F or W. Size values are once, few and many counts, or a class for expanded clones, and some rows have none.

>TRBV18|.
CASSVTTGPGEKLFF
>TRBV2|.
CASSEGGVGNQPQHF
>TRBV19|.
CASSMEFNTEAFF
>TRBV7-3|.
CASSLTGSGNTIYF
>TRBV2|once
CASKGTGGTEAFF
>TRBV30|once
CAWTSGGNTQYF
>TRBV7-7|.
CASTRGLPQFNTGELFF
>TRBV19|.
CASTRGGEQFF
>TRBV3-1/TRBV3-2|.
CASSQGAREQYF
>TRBV7-2|.
CASSPPGASNTEAFF
>TRBV27|.
CASSSLTGANTGELFF
>TRBV5-1|.
CASREGANTEAFF
>TRBV5-1|.
CASSLVAGEFQPQHF
>TRBV20-1|.
CSAAHETQYF
>TRBV29-1|.
CSVEVRTGLGGEQYF
>TRBV6-4|.
CASSDSGGLRGYTF
>TRBV11-2|few
CASSLRPSQGEKLFF
>TRBV6-1|once
CASSEPRGGWGEKLFF
>TRBV3-1/TRBV3-2|.
CASTLTSGAYNEQFF
>TRBV19|.
CASSKIGRYGYGYTF
>TRBV5-1|.
CASSSGTDNQPQHF
>TRBV6-2/TRBV6-3|once
CASSYSIGQGGGYTF
>TRBV5-1|.
CASSFGLAVYEQYF
>TRBV24-1|.
CATSDFGGSGANVLTF
>TRBV6-5|.
CASIGGDSKNTEAFF